This TCR beta chain was captured in a study of cytomegalovirus exposure and HLA in healthy donors. Of note for this clone: Antigen unknown.

Broader study findings: Another analysis was done later, and it associated around 16,000 TCR beta sequences with HLA alleles at 0.05 false discovery rate.

The CDR3 is made up of 15 amino acids. Per germline, CDR1 SGHRS and CDR2 YFSETQ. V was pared by 4 bases and J by 0 bases, with 5 bases of the junction left unmatched. Researchers ran the PCR with 60 Vbeta and 13 Jbeta primers. The repertoire was sequenced with immunoSEQ multiplex PCR; TCRdb's copy has only in-frame clones and lacks some. The sample lists under 45,000 clones, around 62% occurring once. The rearrangement uses TRBV5-1 and TRBJ2-3; 7 positions match TRBD1. The sample comprised PBMCs. The clonotype originates from a human donor in good health. The CDR3 loop is CASSVTGTSTDTQYF. The DNA for the CDR3 is TGCGCCAGCAGCGTGACAGGGACGAGCACAGATACGCAGTATTTT.